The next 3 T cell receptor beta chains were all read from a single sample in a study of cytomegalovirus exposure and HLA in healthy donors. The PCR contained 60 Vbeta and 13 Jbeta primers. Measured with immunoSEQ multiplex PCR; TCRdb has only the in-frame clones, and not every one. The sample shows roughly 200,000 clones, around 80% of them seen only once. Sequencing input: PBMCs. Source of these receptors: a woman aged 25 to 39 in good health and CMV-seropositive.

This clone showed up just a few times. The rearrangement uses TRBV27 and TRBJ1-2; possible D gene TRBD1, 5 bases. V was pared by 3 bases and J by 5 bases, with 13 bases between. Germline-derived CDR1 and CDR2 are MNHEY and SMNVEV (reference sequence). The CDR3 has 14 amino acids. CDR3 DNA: TGTGCCAGCAGTTTTTCAGGGCACTTTTATGGCTACACCTTC. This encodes CASSFSGHFYGYTF.

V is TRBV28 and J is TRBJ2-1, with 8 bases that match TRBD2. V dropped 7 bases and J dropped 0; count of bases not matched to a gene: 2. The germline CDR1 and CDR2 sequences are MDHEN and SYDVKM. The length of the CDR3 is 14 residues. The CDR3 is CASTGGTSYNEQFF. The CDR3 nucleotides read TGTGCCAGCACGGGGGGGACCTCCTACAATGAGCAGTTCTTC.

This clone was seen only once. The CDR3 bases are TGCGCCATGACCGGGACTAACTCCTACAATGAGCAGTTCTTC. Its translation: CAMTGTNSYNEQFF. The genes are TRBV10-1 and TRBJ2-1; 7 bases match TRBD2. V dropped 10 bases and J dropped 0; count of bases not matched to a gene: 6. This CDR3 comprises 14 residues. Looked up from germline, CDR1 is WNHNN and CDR2 is SYGVQD (reference sequence).